This TCR beta chain was observed in a study of CD4+ T cells in melanoma. Study-level points and caveats: Diverse differentiation states were reported for melanoma neoantigen-specific CD4+ T cells. CD8+ T cell, macrophage and B cell function reportedly correlated with neoantigen-specific CD4+ T cells.

Assay used: immunoSEQ multiplex PCR; TCRdb lists only in-frame clones, some missing. Of tens of thousands of clones in the sample, roughly three quarters were seen once. CDR3 length: 17 amino acids. Losses at the gene ends were 4 bases for V and 3 bases for J; bases not matched to a gene: 9. Germline CDR1 is SNHLY and CDR2 is FYNNEI. Note on this clone: The antigen is not known.

The sequenced sample consisted of tumor tissue. The V gene is TRBV2, the J gene TRBJ1-5; 10 bases match TRBD1. The origin of this receptor is a human donor with melanoma. The CDR3 nucleotides are TGTGCCAGCAGTGGAGGACCGGGACAGGGGTCCAATCAGCCCCAGCATTTT. Translating it yields CASSGGPGQGSNQPQHF.